The clone carrying this T cell receptor beta chain was counted a single time. Its antigen remains unidentified. Patients chosen for sequencing had shown CD8+CD57+ cell expansion by flow cytometry. Severe acquired aplastic anemia affected all patients. Genomic DNA templated the TCR beta VDJ and CDR3 profiling. TCRdb re-derived calls from the reads in MiXCR, one entry per CDR3 protein. Among 120,000 or so distinct CDR3 sequences listed, roughly 55% were seen once. This specimen belongs to a study of CD8+CD57+ T cells in acquired aplastic anemia. About the study: The study obtained an average of 3.2 ug of DNA from sorted CD4+ and CD8+ cells. Study-wide results and limits: The study identified twenty-nine CD8+ CDR3 sequences shared by patients and controls.

V was trimmed by 2 bases and J by 6 bases, leaving 10 bases between them. The CDR3 runs to 14 residues. In germline, CDR1 is SGHVS, CDR2 FQNEAQ. The sequence was obtained from a human donor with aplastic anemia. This chain uses TRBV7-8 with TRBJ2-2; a weak D match, TRBD2 (5 bases). The material sequenced was sorted CD4+, CD8+, or CD8+CD57+ T cells (not recorded which) from PBMCs. In nucleotides, the CDR3 is TGTGCCAGCAGCTTACGAGGGAGCGCCGGGGAGCTGTTTTTT. Its protein is CASSLRGSAGELFF.